What follows describes a single T cell receptor (beta chain). Its antigen is as yet unknown. Researchers tagged individual cDNA molecules with unique molecular identifiers. TCRdb reprocessed the 5' RACE reads with MiXCR, giving one entry per CDR3 protein. The table has 95,000 to 100,000 distinct CDR3 sequences, roughly 13% seen once; the top ten hold around 2.4%. The CDR3 spans 13 residues. The V end was cut by 3 bases, the J end by 4 bases, with 7 bases between. Germline V gene lookup returns CDR1 MDHEN and CDR2 SYDVKM. The data were obtained in a study of early T cells in non-severe SARS-CoV-2 infection. Background on the study: The authors sequenced bulk RNA from unsorted whole blood, leaving chains unpaired.

General study results and limits: There was a bias toward anti-spike CD8 responses in VDJdb matching, which missed private and CD4 specificities.

The J gene is TRBJ1-5, the V gene TRBV28, with D unresolved. The clonotype comes from an adult who was a healthcare worker with PCR-confirmed SARS-CoV-2 infection or an uninfected control (not recorded which). The sample comprised whole blood. CDR3 sequence (DNA): TGTGCCAGCAGTTTCCTTCGGAATCAGCCCCAGCATTTT. Residues: CASSFLRNQPQHF.